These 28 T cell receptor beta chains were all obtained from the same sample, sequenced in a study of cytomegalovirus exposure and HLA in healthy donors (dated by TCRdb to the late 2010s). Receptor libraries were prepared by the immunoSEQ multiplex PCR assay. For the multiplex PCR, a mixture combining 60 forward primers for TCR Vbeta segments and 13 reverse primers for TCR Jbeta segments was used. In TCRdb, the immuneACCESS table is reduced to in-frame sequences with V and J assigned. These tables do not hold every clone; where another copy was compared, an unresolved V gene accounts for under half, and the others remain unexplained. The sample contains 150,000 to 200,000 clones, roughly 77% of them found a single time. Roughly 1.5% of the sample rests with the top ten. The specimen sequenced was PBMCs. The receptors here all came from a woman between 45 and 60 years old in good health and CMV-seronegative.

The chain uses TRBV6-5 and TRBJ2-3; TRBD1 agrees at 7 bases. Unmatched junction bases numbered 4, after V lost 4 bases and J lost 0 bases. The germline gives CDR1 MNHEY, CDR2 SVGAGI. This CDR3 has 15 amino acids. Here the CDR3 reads CASSSRDSSTDTQYF. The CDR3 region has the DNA TGTGCCAGCAGTTCGAGGGACAGCAGCACAGATACGCAGTATTTT.

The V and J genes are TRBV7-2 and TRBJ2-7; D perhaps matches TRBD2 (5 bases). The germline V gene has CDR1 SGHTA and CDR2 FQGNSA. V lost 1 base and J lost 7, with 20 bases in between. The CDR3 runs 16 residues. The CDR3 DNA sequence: TGTGCCAGCAGCTTAGTTGTGACGGACCCTCGGGGAGAGCAGTACTTC. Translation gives CASSLVVTDPRGEQYF.

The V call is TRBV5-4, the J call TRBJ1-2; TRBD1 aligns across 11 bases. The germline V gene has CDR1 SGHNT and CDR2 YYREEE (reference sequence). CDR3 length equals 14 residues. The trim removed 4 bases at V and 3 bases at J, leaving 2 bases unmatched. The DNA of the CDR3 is TGTGCCAGCAGCGGACAGGGGGCATACTATGGCTACACCTTC. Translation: CASSGQGAYYGYTF.

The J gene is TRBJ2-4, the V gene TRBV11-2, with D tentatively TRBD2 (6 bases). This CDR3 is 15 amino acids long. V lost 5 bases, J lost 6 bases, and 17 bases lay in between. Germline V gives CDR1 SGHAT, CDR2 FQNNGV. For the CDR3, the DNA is TGTGCCAGCAGCCCCGTCACGGGGGTCGGAAACATTCAGTACTTC. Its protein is CASSPVTGVGNIQYF.

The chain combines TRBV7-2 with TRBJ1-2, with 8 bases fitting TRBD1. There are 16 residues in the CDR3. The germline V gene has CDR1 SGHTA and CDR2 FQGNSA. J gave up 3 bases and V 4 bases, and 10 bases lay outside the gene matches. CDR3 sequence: CASSSPGQVAYYGYTF. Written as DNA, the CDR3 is TGTGCCAGCAGCTCGCCGGGACAGGTAGCATACTATGGCTACACCTTC.

The CDR3 is CASSPGGGEGETQYF. The CDR3 coding sequence is TGCGCCAGCAGCCCGGGGGGAGGGGAGGGTGAGACCCAGTACTTC. This chain connects TRBV4-1 to TRBJ2-5; 7 bases line up with TRBD2. The germline V gene encodes CDR1 MGHRA and CDR2 YSYEKL. V shed 4 bases and J 5 bases; nucleotides not matched to a gene: 10. CDR3 length: 15 amino acids.

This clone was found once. For the CDR3, the DNA is TGTGCCAGCGGAGTAGTGCAGGGGGCAAAAAGGGCTGAAGCTTTCTTT. It codes for CASGVVQGAKRAEAFF. The V call is TRBV28, the J call TRBJ1-1; 8 bases align to TRBD1. The CDR3 loop spans 16 amino acids. Germline CDR1 and CDR2: MDHEN and SYDVKM. Germline trimming cut 8 bases from V and 6 bases from J; bases unmatched to any gene: 17.

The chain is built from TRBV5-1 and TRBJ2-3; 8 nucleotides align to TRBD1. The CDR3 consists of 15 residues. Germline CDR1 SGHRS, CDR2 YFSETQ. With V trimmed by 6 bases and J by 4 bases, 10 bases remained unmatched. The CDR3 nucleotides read TGCGCCAGCAAGAGGCAGGGGGCGTCCCCAGATACGCAGTATTTT. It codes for CASKRQGASPDTQYF.

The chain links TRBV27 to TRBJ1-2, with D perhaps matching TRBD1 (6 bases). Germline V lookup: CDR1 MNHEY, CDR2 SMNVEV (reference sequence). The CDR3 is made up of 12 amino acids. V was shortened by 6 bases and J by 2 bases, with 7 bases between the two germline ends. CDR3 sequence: CASRQGNYGYTF. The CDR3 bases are TGTGCCAGCAGACAGGGAAACTATGGCTACACCTTC.

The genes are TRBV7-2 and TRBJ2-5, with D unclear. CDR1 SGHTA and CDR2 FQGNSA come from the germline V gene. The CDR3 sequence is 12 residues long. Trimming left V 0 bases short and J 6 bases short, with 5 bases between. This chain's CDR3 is CASSLARKTQYF. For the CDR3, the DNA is TGTGCCAGCAGCTTAGCCAGGAAGACCCAGTACTTC.

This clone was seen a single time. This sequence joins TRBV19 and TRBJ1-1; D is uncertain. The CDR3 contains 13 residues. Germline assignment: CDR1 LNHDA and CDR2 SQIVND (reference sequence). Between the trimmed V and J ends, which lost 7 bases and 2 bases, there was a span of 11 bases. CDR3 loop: CASTSVLNTEAFF. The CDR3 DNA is TGTGCCAGTACCTCGGTGCTAAACACTGAAGCTTTCTTT.

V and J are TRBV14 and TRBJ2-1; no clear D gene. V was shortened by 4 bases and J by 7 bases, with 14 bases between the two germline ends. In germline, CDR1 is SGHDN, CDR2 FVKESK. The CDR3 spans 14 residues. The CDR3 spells CASSLTLDLNEQFF. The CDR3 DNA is TGTGCCAGCAGCCTTACCCTAGACTTGAATGAGCAGTTCTTC.

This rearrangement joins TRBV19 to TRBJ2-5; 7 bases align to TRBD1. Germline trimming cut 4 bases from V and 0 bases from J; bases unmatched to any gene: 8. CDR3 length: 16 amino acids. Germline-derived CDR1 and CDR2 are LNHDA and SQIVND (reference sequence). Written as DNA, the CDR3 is TGTGCCAGTAGTACAGGGACAGCCCAGTACCAAGAGACCCAGTACTTC. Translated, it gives CASSTGTAQYQETQYF.

This CDR3 is CASSPGKSGGYNEQFF. As DNA, the CDR3 is TGTGCCAGCAGCCCCGGGAAGAGCGGGGGGTACAATGAGCAGTTCTTC. The J gene is TRBJ2-1, the V gene TRBV5-6; 9 bases match TRBD2. With V trimmed by 4 bases and J by 4 bases, 9 bases remained unmatched. CDR3 length: 16 residues. The germline V gene has CDR1 SGHDT and CDR2 YYEEEE.

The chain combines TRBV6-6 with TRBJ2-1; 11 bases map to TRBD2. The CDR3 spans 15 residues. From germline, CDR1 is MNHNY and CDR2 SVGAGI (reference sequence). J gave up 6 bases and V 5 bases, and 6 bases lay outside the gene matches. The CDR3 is CASSDGTSGLNEQFF. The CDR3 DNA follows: TGTGCCAGCAGTGACGGGACTAGCGGACTCAATGAGCAGTTCTTC.

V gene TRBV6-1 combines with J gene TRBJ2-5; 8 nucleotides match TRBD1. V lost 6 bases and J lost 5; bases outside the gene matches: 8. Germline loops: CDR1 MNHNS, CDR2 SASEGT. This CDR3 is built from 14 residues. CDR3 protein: CASSRTGQRETQYF. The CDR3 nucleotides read TGTGCCAGCAGCAGGACAGGGCAGCGGGAGACCCAGTACTTC.

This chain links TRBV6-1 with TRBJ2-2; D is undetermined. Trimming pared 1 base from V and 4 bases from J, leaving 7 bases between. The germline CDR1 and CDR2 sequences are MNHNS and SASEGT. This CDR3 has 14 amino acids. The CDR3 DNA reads TGTGCCAGCAGTGAAGGGGCCGTCACCGGGGAGCTGTTTTTT. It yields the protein CASSEGAVTGELFF.

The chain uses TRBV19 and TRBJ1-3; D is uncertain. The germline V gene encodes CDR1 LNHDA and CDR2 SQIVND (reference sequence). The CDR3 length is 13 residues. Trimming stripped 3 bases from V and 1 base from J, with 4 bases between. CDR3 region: CASSIPSGNTIYF. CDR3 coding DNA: TGTGCCAGTAGTATCCCTTCTGGAAACACCATATATTTT.

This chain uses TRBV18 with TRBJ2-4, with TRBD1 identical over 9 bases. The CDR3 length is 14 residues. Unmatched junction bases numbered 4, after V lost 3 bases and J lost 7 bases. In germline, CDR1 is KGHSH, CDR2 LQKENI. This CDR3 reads CASSPSGQGNIQYF. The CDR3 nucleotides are TGTGCCAGCTCACCCAGTGGACAGGGGAACATTCAGTACTTC.

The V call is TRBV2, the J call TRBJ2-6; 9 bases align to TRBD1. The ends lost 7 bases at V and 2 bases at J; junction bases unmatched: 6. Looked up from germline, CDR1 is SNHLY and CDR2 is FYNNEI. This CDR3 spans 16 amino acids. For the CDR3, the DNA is TGTGCCAGCACCGACAGGGGGGGAACTGGGGCCAACGTCCTGACTTTC. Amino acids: CASTDRGGTGANVLTF.

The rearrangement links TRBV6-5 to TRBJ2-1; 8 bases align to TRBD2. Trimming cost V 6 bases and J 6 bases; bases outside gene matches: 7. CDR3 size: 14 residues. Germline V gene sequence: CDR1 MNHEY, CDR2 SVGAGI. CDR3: CASSRLGGGNEQFF. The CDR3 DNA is TGTGCCAGCAGCCGCCTCGGGGGGGGCAATGAGCAGTTCTTC.

CDR3 in amino acids: CASKGQSKYEQYF. CDR3 coding DNA: TGTGCCAGCAAGGGACAGTCTAAGTACGAGCAGTACTTC. The rearrangement links TRBV28 to TRBJ2-7, with 7 bases that match TRBD1. The CDR3 is 13 amino acids. The germline V gene has CDR1 MDHEN and CDR2 SYDVKM. After removal of 7 bases from V and 4 bases from J, the junction contained 7 bases not matched to a gene.

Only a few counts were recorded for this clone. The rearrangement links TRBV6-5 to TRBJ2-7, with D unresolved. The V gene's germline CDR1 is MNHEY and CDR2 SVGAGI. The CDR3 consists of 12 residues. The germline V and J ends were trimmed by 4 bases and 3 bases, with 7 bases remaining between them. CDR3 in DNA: TGTGCCAGCAGTTCCTCCATCTACGAGCAGTACTTC. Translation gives CASSSSIYEQYF.

The CDR3 here is CASSGRAGAMNTEAFF. As DNA, the CDR3 is TGTGCCAGCAGTGGGAGGGCCGGAGCGATGAACACTGAAGCTTTCTTT. This rearrangement joins TRBV2 to TRBJ1-1; no clear D. Trimming cost V 4 bases and J 0 bases, with 15 bases left between them. The CDR3 consists of 16 residues. Germline V gives CDR1 SNHLY, CDR2 FYNNEI.

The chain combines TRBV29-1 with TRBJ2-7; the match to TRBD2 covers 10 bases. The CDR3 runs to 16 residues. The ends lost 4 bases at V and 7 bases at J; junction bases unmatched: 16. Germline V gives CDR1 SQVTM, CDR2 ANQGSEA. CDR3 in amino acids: CSVALLVASGSGEQYF. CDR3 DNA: TGCAGCGTTGCGTTATTGGTGGCTAGCGGGAGTGGAGAGCAGTACTTC.

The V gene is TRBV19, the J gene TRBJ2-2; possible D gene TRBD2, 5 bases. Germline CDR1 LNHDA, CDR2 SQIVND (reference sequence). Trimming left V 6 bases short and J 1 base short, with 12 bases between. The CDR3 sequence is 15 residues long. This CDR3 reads CASRFSRGNTGELFF. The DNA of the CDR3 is TGTGCCAGTAGATTTTCACGGGGGAACACCGGGGAGCTGTTTTTT.

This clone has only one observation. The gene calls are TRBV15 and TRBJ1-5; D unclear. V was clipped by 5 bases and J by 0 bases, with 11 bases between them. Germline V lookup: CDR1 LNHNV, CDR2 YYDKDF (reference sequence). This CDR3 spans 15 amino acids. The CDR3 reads CATSVGGSSNQPQHF. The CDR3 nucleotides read TGTGCCACCAGCGTAGGAGGGTCTAGCAATCAGCCCCAGCATTTT. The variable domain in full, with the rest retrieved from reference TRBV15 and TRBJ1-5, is DAMVIQNPRYQVTQFGKPVTLSCSQTLNHNVMYWYQQKSSQAPKLLFHYYDKDFNNEADTPDNFQSRRPNTSFCFLDIRSPGLGDTAMYLCATSVGGSSNQPQHFGDGTRLSIL.

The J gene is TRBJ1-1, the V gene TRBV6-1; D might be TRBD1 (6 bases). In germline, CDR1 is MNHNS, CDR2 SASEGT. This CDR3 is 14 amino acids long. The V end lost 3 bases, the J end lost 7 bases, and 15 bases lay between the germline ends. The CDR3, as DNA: TGTGCCAGCAGTGAGCACAGGGACCGGGATGAAGCTTTCTTT. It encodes CASSEHRDRDEAFF.